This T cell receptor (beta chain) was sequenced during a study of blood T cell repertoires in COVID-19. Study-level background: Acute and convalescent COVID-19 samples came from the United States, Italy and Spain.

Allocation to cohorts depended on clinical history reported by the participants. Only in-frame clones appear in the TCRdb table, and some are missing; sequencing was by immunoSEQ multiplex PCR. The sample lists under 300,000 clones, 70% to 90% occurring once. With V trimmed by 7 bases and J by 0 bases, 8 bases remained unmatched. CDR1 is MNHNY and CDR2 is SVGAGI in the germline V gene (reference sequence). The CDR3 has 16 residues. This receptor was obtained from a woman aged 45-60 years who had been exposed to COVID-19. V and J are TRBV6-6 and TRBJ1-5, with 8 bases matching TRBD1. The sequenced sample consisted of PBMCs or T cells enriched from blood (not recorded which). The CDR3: CASKDRVSLSNQPQHF. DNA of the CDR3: TGTGCCAGCAAGGACAGGGTATCCCTTAGCAATCAGCCCCAGCATTTT.